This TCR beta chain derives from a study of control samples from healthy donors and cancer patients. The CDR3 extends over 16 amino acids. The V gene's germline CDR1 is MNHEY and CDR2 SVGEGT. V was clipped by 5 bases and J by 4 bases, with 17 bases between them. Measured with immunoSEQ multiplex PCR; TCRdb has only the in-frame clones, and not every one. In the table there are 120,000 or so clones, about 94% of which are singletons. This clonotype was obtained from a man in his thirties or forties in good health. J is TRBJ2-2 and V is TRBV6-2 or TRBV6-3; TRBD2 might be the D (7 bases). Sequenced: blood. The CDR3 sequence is CASSPLGGAVTGELFF. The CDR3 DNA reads TGTGCCAGCAGTCCCCTGGGGGGGGCGGTCACCGGGGAGCTGTTTTTT.